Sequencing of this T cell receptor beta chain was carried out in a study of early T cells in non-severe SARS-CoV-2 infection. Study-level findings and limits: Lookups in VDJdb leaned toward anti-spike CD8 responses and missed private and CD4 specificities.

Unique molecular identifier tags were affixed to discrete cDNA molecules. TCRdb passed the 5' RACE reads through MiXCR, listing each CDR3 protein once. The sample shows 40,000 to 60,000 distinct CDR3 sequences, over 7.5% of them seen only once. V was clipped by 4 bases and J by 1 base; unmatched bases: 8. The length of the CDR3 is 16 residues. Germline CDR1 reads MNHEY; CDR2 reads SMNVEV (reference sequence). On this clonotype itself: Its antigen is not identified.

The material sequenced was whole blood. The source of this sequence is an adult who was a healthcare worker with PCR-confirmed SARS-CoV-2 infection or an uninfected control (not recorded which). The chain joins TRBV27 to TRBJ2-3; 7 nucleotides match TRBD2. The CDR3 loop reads CASSSLKREGTDTQYF. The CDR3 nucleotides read TGTGCCAGCAGTTCCCTAAAGCGGGAAGGCACAGATACGCAGTATTTT.